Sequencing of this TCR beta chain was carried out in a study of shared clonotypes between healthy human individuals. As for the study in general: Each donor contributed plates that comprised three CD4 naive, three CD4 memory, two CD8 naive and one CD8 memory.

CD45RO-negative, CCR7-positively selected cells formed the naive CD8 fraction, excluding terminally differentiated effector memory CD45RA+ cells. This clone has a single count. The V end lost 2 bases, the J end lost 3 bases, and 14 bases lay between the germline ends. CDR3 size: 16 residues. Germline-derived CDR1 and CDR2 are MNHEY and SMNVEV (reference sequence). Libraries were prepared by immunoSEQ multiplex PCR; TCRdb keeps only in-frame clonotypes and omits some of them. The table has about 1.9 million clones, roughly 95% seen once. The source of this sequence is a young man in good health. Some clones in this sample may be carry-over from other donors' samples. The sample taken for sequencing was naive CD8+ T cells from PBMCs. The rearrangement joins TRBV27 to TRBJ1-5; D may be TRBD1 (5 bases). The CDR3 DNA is TGTGCCAGCAGTTTAGTTGGCGGGGGAATCAATCAGCCCCAGCATTTT. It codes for CASSLVGGGINQPQHF.